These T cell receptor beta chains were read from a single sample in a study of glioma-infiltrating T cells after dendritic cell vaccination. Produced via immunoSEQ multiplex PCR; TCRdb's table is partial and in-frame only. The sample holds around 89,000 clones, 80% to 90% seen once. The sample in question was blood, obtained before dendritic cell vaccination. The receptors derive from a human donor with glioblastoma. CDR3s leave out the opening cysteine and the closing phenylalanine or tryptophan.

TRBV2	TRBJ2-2	ASSEAGPGELF
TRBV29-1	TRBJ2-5	SVGTGGGQETQY
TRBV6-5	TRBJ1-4	ASSYSGQGIGEKLF
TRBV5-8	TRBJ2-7	ASSLALAVYEQY
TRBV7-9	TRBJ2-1	ASSLGKTSGSSHEQF
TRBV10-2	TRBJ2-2	ASTEIGMLAGAGELF
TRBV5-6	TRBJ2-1	ASSRQGDDIFDEQF
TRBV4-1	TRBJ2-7	ASSQEGYLEQY
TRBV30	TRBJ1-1	AWSDRPNTEAF
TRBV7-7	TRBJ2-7	ASSLGPGVSYEQY
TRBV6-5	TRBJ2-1	ATMGQGGYNEQF
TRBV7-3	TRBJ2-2	ASSLEAGGNTGELF
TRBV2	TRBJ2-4	ASSLGQGLAKNIQY
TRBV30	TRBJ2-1	AWTLYAGVNNEQF
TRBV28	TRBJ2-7	ASSFGLATFSYEQY
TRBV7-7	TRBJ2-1	ASSLSSLRKQF
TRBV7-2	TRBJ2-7	ASSLVVGGSYEQY
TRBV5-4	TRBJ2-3	ASSPEASGGLDTQY
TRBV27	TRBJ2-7	ASSLSFGTSGYEQY
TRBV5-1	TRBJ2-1	ASSLNRDRAYNEQF
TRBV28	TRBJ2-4	ASSLPDSRTKNIQY
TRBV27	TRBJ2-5	ASLRAGREETETQY
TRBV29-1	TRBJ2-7	SVELALSSYEQY